These 18 T cell receptor beta chains were sequenced from one sample in a study of blood T cell repertoires in COVID-19. The assay was immunoSEQ multiplex PCR, and TCRdb's table has in-frame clones only and misses some. In the table there are 240,000 or so clones, roughly 76% of which are singletons. The specimen sequenced was peripheral blood. Every receptor here comes from an elderly woman with COVID-19, enrolled during active disease.

This clone was counted between two and nine times. This chain uses TRBV9 with TRBJ2-6; TRBD2 might be the D (7 bases). The CDR3 runs to 17 residues. Germline V CDR1 and CDR2: SGDLS, YYNGEE. V lost 2 bases, J lost 1 base, and 13 bases lay in between. CDR3 nucleotide sequence: TGTGCCAGCAGCGTCCGGGGGGCGTCTTCTGGGGCCAACGTCCTGACTTTC. It specifies CASSVRGASSGANVLTF.

The chain combines TRBV7-2 with TRBJ2-1, with D possibly matching TRBD2 (6 bases). CDR3 length: 17 amino acids. Germline lookup yields CDR1 SGHTA and CDR2 FQGNSA. The V end was cut by 1 base, the J end by 0 bases, with 13 bases between. CDR3: CASSLVAGFSSYNEQFF. CDR3 nucleotides: TGTGCCAGCAGCTTAGTGGCGGGGTTCAGCTCCTACAATGAGCAGTTCTTC. Based on the CDR3 plus reference TRBV7-2 and TRBJ2-1, the full variable domain is GAGVSQSPSNKVTEKGKDVELRCDPISGHTALYWYRQSLGQGLEFLIYFQGNSAPDKSGLPSDRFSAERTGGSVSTLTIQRTQQEDSAVYLCASSLVAGFSSYNEQFFGPGTRLTVL.

This chain links TRBV5-8 with TRBJ2-1; D is unclear. The CDR3 runs to 12 residues. Deletions cut 4 bases from V and 7 bases from J, with 9 bases between. Germline values: CDR1 SGHTS, CDR2 YDEGEE. CDR3 DNA: TGTGCCAGCAGCCCCATGAGAAATGAGCAGTTCTTC. As protein: CASSPMRNEQFF.

In its sample, this clone was seen many times. The chain is built from TRBV5-4 and TRBJ1-6; 7 bases align to TRBD1. This CDR3 is built from 13 residues. Looked up from germline, CDR1 is SGHNT and CDR2 is YYREEE (reference sequence). J lost 9 bases, V lost 3 bases, and 3 bases had no gene match. CDR3 DNA sequence: TGTGCCAGCAGCTACAGGGGTCGTTCACCCCTCCACTTT. Its translation: CASSYRGRSPLHF.

V gene TRBV2 combines with J gene TRBJ2-1, with 7 positions matching TRBD2. V was pared by 5 bases and J by 9 bases, with 7 bases of the junction left unmatched. This CDR3 contains 13 residues. Germline V CDR1 and CDR2: SNHLY, FYNNEI. Here the CDR3 reads CASSSRLAGEQFF. The DNA for the CDR3 is TGTGCCAGCAGTTCCAGACTAGCTGGTGAGCAGTTCTTC.

The chain recombines TRBV30 with TRBJ1-3; D might be TRBD1 (6 bases). The V end lost 1 base, the J end lost 4 bases, and 8 bases lay between the germline ends. Germline CDR1 reads GTSNPN; CDR2 reads SVGIG (reference sequence). The CDR3 covers 13 residues. The CDR3 sequence is CAWSAGVGNTIYF. CDR3 nucleotides: TGTGCCTGGAGTGCAGGGGTCGGAAACACCATATATTTT.

The chain has TRBV4-1 and TRBJ1-2; D perhaps matches TRBD1 (5 bases). Trimming took 1 base from V and 4 from J, leaving 13 bases between them. The CDR3 has 15 amino acids. Per germline, CDR1 MGHRA and CDR2 YSYEKL. In nucleotides, the CDR3 is TGCGCCAGCAGCCAAGTTCCCCAGGGTCCCTATGGCTACACCTTC. It specifies CASSQVPQGPYGYTF.

The chain employs TRBV5-5 and TRBJ1-4, with TRBD1 as a possible D gene (5 bases). The CDR3 sequence is 15 residues long. V lost 9 bases to trimming and J lost 0 bases, with 15 bases between them. CDR1 and CDR2 (germline): SGHKS, YYEKEE (reference sequence). The chain's CDR3 is CATAREGTTNEKLFF. Here the CDR3 DNA reads TGTGCCACCGCCCGGGAGGGGACAACTAATGAAAAACTGTTTTTT. The full variable domain, completed using reference TRBV5-5 and TRBJ1-4, is DAGVTQSPTHLIKTRGQQVTLRCSPISGHKSVSWYQQVLGQGPQFIFQYYEKEERGRGNFPDRFSARQFPNYSSELNVNALLLGDSALYLCATAREGTTNEKLFFGSGTQLSVL.

The rearrangement links TRBV19 to TRBJ2-5; D might be TRBD2 (6 bases). This CDR3 is built from 14 residues. Germline CDR1 is LNHDA and CDR2 is SQIVND (reference sequence). V was cut by 4 bases and J by 2 bases, with 11 bases left in between. CDR3 loop: CASSTLARQETQYF. Written as DNA, the CDR3 is TGTGCCAGTAGTACCCTAGCGAGACAAGAGACCCAGTACTTC.

This clone was seen once. The chain carries TRBV7-9 and TRBJ1-5; D ambiguous. Trimming took off 0 bases at V and 0 bases at J, with 9 bases between the two ends. Per the germline V gene, CDR1 is SEHNR and CDR2 is FQNEAQ (reference sequence). This CDR3 comprises 16 residues. The CDR3 loop is CASSLAYADSNQPQHF. CDR3 nucleotides: TGTGCCAGCAGCTTAGCTTATGCGGATAGCAATCAGCCCCAGCATTTT.

Worth noting for this clone: The sample carries other DNA sequences with the same CDR3. The rearrangement links TRBV5-1 to TRBJ1-5; 7 bases line up with TRBD1. Trimming took 4 bases from V and 2 from J; bases not matched to a gene: 3. CDR1 and CDR2 from the germline V gene are SGHRS and YFSETQ. CDR3 length: 14 amino acids. The CDR3 loop reads CASSPGTGNQPQHF. The CDR3 nucleotides are TGCGCCAGCAGCCCAGGGACAGGCAATCAGCCCCAGCATTTT.

This clone was seen once. V usage is TRBV18 and J usage is TRBJ2-5, with 8 bases fitting TRBD2. The CDR3 sequence is 17 residues long. V lost 1 base, J lost 0 bases, and 7 bases stayed unmatched. Germline loops: CDR1 KGHSH, CDR2 LQKENI. The CDR3 DNA sequence: TGTGCCAGCTCACCACTGAGCGGGAGTACTAACCAAGAGACCCAGTACTTC. Protein sequence: CASSPLSGSTNQETQYF. Looking up the rest from reference TRBV18 and TRBJ2-5 gives the full variable domain: NAGVMQNPRHLVRRRGQEARLRCSPMKGHSHVYWYRQLPEEGLKFMVYLQKENIIDESGMPKERFSAEFPKEGPSILRIQQVVRGDSAAYFCASSPLSGSTNQETQYFGPGTRLLVL.

The rearrangement links TRBV4-2 to TRBJ2-2; 8 bases align to TRBD2. CDR1 and CDR2 (germline): LGHNA, YNFKEQ. The CDR3 sequence is 15 residues long. Germline trimming cut 3 bases from V and 3 bases from J; bases unmatched to any gene: 3. The CDR3 is CASSQFSGDTGELFF. CDR3 in DNA: TGTGCCAGCAGCCAGTTTAGCGGGGACACCGGGGAGCTGTTTTTT.

The rearrangement uses TRBV5-1 and TRBJ1-2; 7 nucleotides align to TRBD1. The germline CDR1 and CDR2 sequences are SGHRS and YFSETQ. Trimming took 2 bases from V and 0 from J; bases not matched to a gene: 4. There are 15 residues in the CDR3. CDR3 residues: CASSFGGQTNYGYTF. The CDR3 DNA is TGCGCCAGCAGCTTCGGGGGACAGACTAACTATGGCTACACCTTC.

The rearrangement uses TRBV28 and TRBJ1-2; possibly TRBD1 for D (5 bases). The germline CDR1 and CDR2 sequences are MDHEN and SYDVKM. CDR3 length equals 12 residues. The V gene lost 4 bases and the J gene lost 8 bases, with 11 bases spanning the gap. CDR3: CASSSRVFGYTF. Here the CDR3 DNA reads TGTGCCAGCAGTTCCAGGGTATTCGGCTACACCTTC.

The chain links TRBV5-4 to TRBJ1-3; D might be TRBD1 (6 bases). Germline values: CDR1 SGHNT, CDR2 YYREEE (reference sequence). The CDR3 sequence is 16 residues long. Trimming cost V 3 bases and J 2 bases, with 15 bases left between them. The CDR3 is CASSSRGLFAGNTIYF. The CDR3 DNA reads as TGTGCCAGCAGCTCTAGGGGGTTATTCGCTGGAAACACCATATATTTT. The variable domain in full, with the rest retrieved from reference TRBV5-4 and TRBJ1-3, is ETGVTQSPTHLIKTRGQQVTLRCSSQSGHNTVSWYQQALGQGPQFIFQYYREEENGRGNFPPRFSGLQFPNYSSELNVNALELDDSALYLCASSSRGLFAGNTIYFGEGSWLTVV.

This clone came up once. V is TRBV7-2 and J is TRBJ1-1; D is perhaps TRBD1 (6 bases). This CDR3 is built from 15 residues. The V gene's germline CDR1 is SGHTA and CDR2 FQGNSA. V was cut by 5 bases and J by 3 bases, with 16 bases left in between. CDR3 region: CASSLQNRVYTEAFF. CDR3 nucleotides: TGTGCCAGCAGCCTTCAAAACAGGGTGTACACTGAAGCTTTCTTT.

The chain joins TRBV5-4 to TRBJ1-4; no clear D gene. The CDR3 is 17 amino acids. V was cut by 0 bases and J by 5 bases, with 17 bases left in between. From germline, CDR1 is SGHNT and CDR2 YYREEE (reference sequence). The CDR3 here is CASSLVPRARTNEKLFF. DNA for the CDR3: TGTGCCAGCAGCTTGGTCCCAAGAGCAAGAACCAATGAAAAACTGTTTTTT.